What follows is one T cell receptor beta chain and its context. These data originate in a study of blood T cell repertoires in COVID-19. Study summary: COVID-19 samples collected from the United States, Italy and Spain covered acute and convalescent phases. From T cells, B-cell-depleted T cells, or PBMCs came the material, which was cDNA or gDNA.

How the authors handled the data: For nucleated cells, counts were estimated from reference gene primer amplification. TCRdb keeps only in-frame clones here, not all; method: immunoSEQ multiplex PCR. That table is the source of V, J and clone size, and D and trimming were worked out from the DNA. Of about 210,000 clones in the sample, around nine tenths were seen once. The sequence was collected from a woman aged 35 to 49 with acute or convalescent COVID-19. Sequencing used peripheral blood.

The chain's CDR3 is CAWSGYAGDNGNTIYF. CDR3 in DNA: TGTGCCTGGAGTGGTTATGCAGGGGACAATGGAAACACCATATATTTT. This chain links TRBV30 with TRBJ1-3, with D perhaps TRBD1 (6 bases). In germline, CDR1 is GTSNPN, CDR2 SVGIG (reference sequence). The CDR3 has 16 amino acids. Trimming took 1 base from V and 3 from J, leaving 16 bases between them.